This T cell receptor (beta chain) was captured by sequencing in a study of blood T cells in healthy people across ages. On the study more broadly: T cells yielded about one barcoded beta molecule per two cells through template switching.

The CDR3 runs to 15 residues. Trimming cost V 4 bases and J 4 bases; bases outside gene matches: 4. The germline CDR1 and CDR2 sequences are SGHNT and YYREEE (reference sequence). This clonotype was counted ten times or more. With a J-beta primer mix and a sample-barcoded 5' primer, a second PCR ran about 6 to 11 cycles. Each CDR3 protein gets one entry after TCRdb re-called the 5' RACE reads with MiXCR. The table has 1.5 million to 2 million distinct CDR3 sequences, about 50% seen once. V and J are TRBV5-4 and TRBJ2-1; 11 positions agree with TRBD2. The clonotype was recovered from a middle-aged woman in good health. The specimen was blood. In DNA, the CDR3 is TGTGCCAGCAGCCTGGGACTAGCGGAGTACAATGAGCAGTTCTTC. It translates to CASSLGLAEYNEQFF. The variable domain in full, with the rest retrieved from reference TRBV5-4 and TRBJ2-1, is ETGVTQSPTHLIKTRGQQVTLRCSSQSGHNTVSWYQQALGQGPQFIFQYYREEENGRGNFPPRFSGLQFPNYSSELNVNALELDDSALYLCASSLGLAEYNEQFFGPGTRLTVL.